The rows below give T cell receptor beta chains drawn from one sample of a study of beta chain features in type 1 diabetes. Assay: immunoSEQ multiplex PCR; the TCRdb copy retains only in-frame clones and omits some. This sample carries 200,000 to 250,000 clones, over 11% of them seen once, and the ten largest clones take roughly 0.019%. The specimen sequenced was naive CD4+ T cells from blood. The receptors shown here come from a young man with type 1 diabetes. Both conserved end residues are part of each CDR3. The D gene is left open where the match is weak. Clone size is shown for a subset of rows, as once, few, many or a class of expanded clone.

j_call d_call v_call clone_size cdr3_nt cdr3_aa
TRBJ2-7 TRBD2 TRBV7-9 . TGTGCCAGCAGCTCATGGGGCGGGCTAGCGGAATCCTACGAGCAGTACTTC CASSSWGGLAESYEQYF
TRBJ2-3 TRBD1 TRBV6-1 few TGTGCCAGCAGTCAAGGCTCCGGGACAGGGTATGCAGATACGCAGTATTTT CASSQGSGTGYADTQYF
TRBJ1-1 . TRBV7-9 . TGTGCCAGCAGCCTCTATCAGGGCACTGAAGCTTTCTTT CASSLYQGTEAFF
TRBJ2-1 . TRBV2 once TGTGCCAGCCACCCCACGGGACTCCTGAGCAATGAGCAGTTCTTC CASHPTGLLSNEQFF
TRBJ2-5 . TRBV9 . TGTGCCAGCAGCAACTCCGGGATGGAAGAGACCCAGTACTTC CASSNSGMEETQYF
TRBJ2-3 . TRBV14 . TGTGCCAGCAGCTCGCAGGATACGCAGTATTTT CASSSQDTQYF
TRBJ2-7 . TRBV4-1 . TGCGCCAGCGCCATAGGTGGGACTGACGGCGACGAGCAGTACTTC CASAIGGTDGDEQYF
TRBJ1-2 TRBD1 TRBV30 few TGTGCCTGGAGTTTCGGGACAGGGAGAAGGTACACCTTC CAWSFGTGRRYTF
TRBJ1-1 . TRBV6-1 few TGTGCCAGCAGTAAAGGGGAGGGGATGAACACTGAAGCTTTCTTT CASSKGEGMNTEAFF
TRBJ1-1 . TRBV7-9 . TGTGCCAGCAGCTTAGTCCGCGTAGAGGCTTTCTTT CASSLVRVEAFF
TRBJ2-7 . TRBV14 few TGTGCCAGCAGCCAAGGGGGAGCTGAAATCCTTAAGCAGTACTTC CASSQGGAEILKQYF
TRBJ2-7 TRBD1 TRBV19 . TGTGCCAGTAGCCGGGACAGGGGGCAGGGGGAGCAGTACTTC CASSRDRGQGEQYF
TRBJ2-4 TRBD2 TRBV2 . TGTGCCAGCTATAGAAGCGGGAGGGCCAAAAACATTCAGTACTTC CASYRSGRAKNIQYF
TRBJ2-7 . TRBV9 . TGTGCCAGCAGCGTAGGAGGAACTGAGTACGAGCAGTACTTC CASSVGGTEYEQYF
TRBJ1-1 . TRBV7-9 . TGTGCCAGCAGGCAACAGGTGACTGAAGCTTTCTTT CASRQQVTEAFF
TRBJ1-5 . TRBV25-1 few TGTGCCAGCAGTGCGACAGGTGATCAGCCCCAGCATTTT CASSATGDQPQHF
TRBJ1-1 . TRBV7-8 few TGTGCCAGCAGCTACCTCGGGGAAGCTTTCTTT CASSYLGEAFF
TRBJ2-7 TRBD1 TRBV6-5 few TGTGCCAGCACCAGTGGGACAGGGGGGAGGGAGCAGTACTTC CASTSGTGGREQYF
TRBJ2-3 TRBD2 TRBV11-2 few TGTGCCAGCAGCTTGGGAAGACTAGCGGGGCGCACAGATACGCAGTATTTT CASSLGRLAGRTDTQYF
TRBJ1-2 . TRBV28 . TGTGCCAGCAGTTTAACAGGGACAAATGGCTACACCTTC CASSLTGTNGYTF
TRBJ1-2 . TRBV7-9 . TGTGCCAGCAGCTTAGAGGTGACAGTAAACTATGGCTACACCTTC CASSLEVTVNYGYTF
TRBJ1-1 . TRBV5-4 few TGTGCCAGCAGCTTTCGGGAGAACACTGAAGCTTTCTTT CASSFRENTEAFF
TRBJ2-7 TRBD2 TRBV9 . TGTGCCAGCAGCTTCGGGTCGGGGCGGGAGGGAGGCGAGCAGTACTTC CASSFGSGREGGEQYF
TRBJ2-1 TRBD1 TRBV11-3 . TGTGCCAGCACCCGAGGGACAGGGCTCTACAATGAGCAGTTCTTC CASTRGTGLYNEQFF
TRBJ2-5 . TRBV7-2 few TGTGCCAGCAGCTTGGCAACTAATCAAGAGACCCAGTACTTC CASSLATNQETQYF
TRBJ2-7 TRBD2 TRBV6-1 . TGTGCCAGCAGTGTAGCGGGAGGGCCGCGGGAGCAGTACTTC CASSVAGGPREQYF
TRBJ2-2 TRBD1 TRBV18 . TGTGCCAGCTCACCGCTGACAGGGGGCGCGAACACCGGGGAGCTGTTTTTT CASSPLTGGANTGELFF
TRBJ1-5 . TRBV5-1 few TGCGCCAGCAGCTTGGGCAGGGATGGGCCCCAGCATTTT CASSLGRDGPQHF
TRBJ1-5 TRBD1 TRBV11-3 . TGTGCCAGCAGCTTCCGGGACAGGAGTAGCAATCAGCCCCAGCATTTT CASSFRDRSSNQPQHF
TRBJ2-3 . TRBV2 few TGTGCCAGCAGTGATTCGCTAGCCGGAGATACGCAGTATTTT CASSDSLAGDTQYF
TRBJ2-7 TRBD2 TRBV29-1 few TGCAGCGTTGAAAGGCGGCTAGCGGGAGACTACGAGCAGTACTTC CSVERRLAGDYEQYF
TRBJ2-1 . TRBV11-2 few TGTGCCAGCAGCTTAGTCGGTCGGGGAAGCTCCTACAATGAGCAGTTCTTC CASSLVGRGSSYNEQFF
TRBJ1-2 . TRBV15 . TGTGCCACCAGCAGAGGACAGAGCTATGGCTACACCTTC CATSRGQSYGYTF
TRBJ2-6 . TRBV19 few TGTGCCAGTAGTAACAGGGCTGGGGCCAACGTCCTGACTTTC CASSNRAGANVLTF
TRBJ2-4 . TRBV6-6 few TGTGCCAGCAGTTACGGGAGCGGGGCCAAAAACATTCAGTACTTC CASSYGSGAKNIQYF
TRBJ1-2 . TRBV30 few TGTGCCTGGAGTCCCTGGGGGGGCCGCTATGGCTACACCTTC CAWSPWGGRYGYTF
TRBJ1-1 . TRBV7-9 few TGTGCCAGCAGCTTAGTAGCGAAAATCCCTGAAGCTTTCTTT CASSLVAKIPEAFF
TRBJ1-1 TRBD1 TRBV5-6 . TGTGCCAGCAGCCGGGACAGTGAAGCTTTCTTT CASSRDSEAFF
TRBJ1-5 . TRBV4-1 few TGCGCCAGCAGCCCTCAGGGAGGGTCGCGGAGCAATCAGCCCCAGCATTTT CASSPQGGSRSNQPQHF
TRBJ1-1 TRBD1 TRBV30 . TGTGCCTGGAGCTTGACGCAGGGGGTACGGGGGGCTTTCTTT CAWSLTQGVRGAFF
TRBJ1-5 . TRBV7-9 . TGTGCCAGCAGCAGGGGGATGAGCAATCAGCCCCAGCATTTT CASSRGMSNQPQHF
TRBJ2-1 . TRBV19 . TGTGCCAGTACGCGGGGTCGCTCCTACAATGAGCAGTTCTTC CASTRGRSYNEQFF
TRBJ1-6 TRBD1 TRBV11-2 . TGTGCCAGTGGGACAGGGGGGCGAAATTCACCCCTCCACTTT CASGTGGRNSPLHF
TRBJ1-6 . TRBV4-1 few TGCGCCAGCAGCCAAGTTTCAGTCTCCTATAATTCACCCCTCCACTTT CASSQVSVSYNSPLHF